A single sample gave rise to the 21 T cell receptor beta chains below, sequenced in a study of molecular identifiers for immune sequencing clone quantification. MiXCR, applied by TCRdb to the PCR reads, yields one record per CDR3 protein. Found here are about 630,000 distinct CDR3 sequences, 25% of them singletons; the top ten hold approximately 0.75%. The sample comprised naive CD8+ T cells from blood, with Jurkat cell RNA spiked in. Indicated subset: FACS-sorted CD8+CD4-CCR7+CD45RA+ naive T cells. These receptors were taken from a human donor in good health. Some libraries in this study had Jurkat cell RNA spiked in.

As regards this clonotype: Just one base apart from a much larger clone, this may be a read error. The gene calls are TRBV4-3 and TRBJ2-7, with D possibly matching TRBD2 (7 bases). CDR1 and CDR2 from the germline V gene are LGHNA and YSLEER. This CDR3 region has 16 residues. The DNA for the CDR3 is TGCGCCACCAGCCAAGATCGGGGGGCGCTTAATTACGAGCAGTACTTC. It codes for CATSQDRGALNYEQYF.

Details on this clonotype: One junction end does not reproduce the germline sequence, and a read error may be involved. The chain has TRBV4-3 and TRBJ2-3; D is uncertain. The CDR3 contains 15 residues. The V gene's germline CDR1 is LGHNA and CDR2 YSLEER. In DNA form, the CDR3 reads TGCGCCAGCGGCCAAGATTGGCGCTCCACAGATACGCAGTATTTT. As protein: CASGQDWRSTDTQYF.

This clonotype was counted only a few times. The V and J genes are TRBV14 and TRBJ2-7; 11 bases map to TRBD1. CDR3 length equals 14 residues. V was pared by 1 base and J by 13 bases, with 9 bases of the junction left unmatched. Germline V gives CDR1 SGHDN, CDR2 FVKESK. The CDR3 nucleotides read TGTGCCAGCAGCCAAGGGACAGGGGGCGCAAAGTACTACTTC. Translated: CASSQGTGGAKYYF.

The chain links TRBV7-9 to TRBJ2-1; 8 nucleotides align to TRBD1. J was trimmed by 4 bases and V by 4 bases; bases with no gene match: 12. Germline lookup yields CDR1 SEHNR and CDR2 FQNEAQ (reference sequence). The CDR3 extends over 17 amino acids. CDR3 DNA: TGTGCCAGCAGCTCGCCCCAGGGACAGGTGACGTACAATGAGCAGTTCTTC. Translation gives CASSSPQGQVTYNEQFF.

J is TRBJ1-5 and V is TRBV27, with D perhaps matching TRBD1 (6 bases). V was pared by 7 bases and J by 5 bases, with 15 bases between. Germline CDR1 reads MNHEY; CDR2 reads SMNVEV (reference sequence). The CDR3 sequence is 14 residues long. CDR3 DNA sequence: TGTGCCAGCAACCCGTGGGGGGGGCATCAGCCCCAGCATTTT. Translated: CASNPWGGHQPQHF.

In its sample, this clonotype was seen a few times. The chain joins TRBV27 to TRBJ2-7; D uncertain. V dropped 2 bases and J dropped 3 bases, with 8 bases sitting between them. Germline V CDR1 and CDR2: MNHEY, SMNVEV (reference sequence). The CDR3 length is 13 residues. The DNA of the CDR3 is TGTGCCAGCAGTTTACTGGGCAACTACGAGCAGTACTTC. It specifies CASSLLGNYEQYF.

The V and J genes are TRBV19 and TRBJ2-7; 7 nucleotides line up with TRBD1. V trimming: 4 bases; J trimming: 0 bases; junction bases outside the gene matches: 9. The CDR3 runs to 16 residues. CDR1 LNHDA and CDR2 SQIVND come from the germline V gene (reference sequence). DNA of the CDR3: TGTGCCAGTAGTACACGGACAGGTCCGAACTCCTACGAGCAGTACTTC. Translation: CASSTRTGPNSYEQYF.

This clonotype was recorded at least ten times. The J gene is TRBJ1-1, the V gene TRBV12-3 or TRBV12-4; a possible D gene is TRBD1 (5 bases). The CDR3 covers 13 residues. Trimming took 7 bases from V and 7 from J, leaving 16 bases between them. CDR3 DNA sequence: TGTGCCAGCATCGGGACCGTTTGGGGTGAAGCTTTCTTT. Translated: CASIGTVWGEAFF.

This clonotype was seen just once. This may be a read error: a much more frequent sequence differs by one nucleotide. This chain links TRBV7-2 with TRBJ1-1, with D hard to call. The CDR3 consists of 12 residues. The germline V gene encodes CDR1 SGHTA and CDR2 FQGNSA. The CDR3 sequence is CASSPGWSEALF. In nucleotides, the CDR3 is TGTGCCAGCAGCCCTGGATGGTCTGAAGCTCTCTTT.

This clonotype was recorded many times. The chain is built from TRBV27 and TRBJ1-1; TRBD1 agrees at 7 bases. The germline V gene encodes CDR1 MNHEY and CDR2 SMNVEV (reference sequence). This CDR3 is 14 amino acids long. Trimming took 4 bases from V and 0 from J; bases not matched to a gene: 2. CDR3 loop: CASSWDSMNTEAFF. In DNA, the CDR3 is TGTGCCAGCAGTTGGGACAGCATGAACACTGAAGCTTTCTTT.

This clonotype has more than one count but fewer than ten. The V and J genes are TRBV4-3 and TRBJ1-1; no reliable D call. V lost 0 bases, J lost 0 bases, and 11 bases lay in between. Germline V gene sequence: CDR1 LGHNA, CDR2 YSLEER. This CDR3 region has 16 residues. CDR3 DNA: TGCGCCAGCAGCCAAGATGCGGGGTTGTTGAACACTGAAGCTTTCTTT. This codes for CASSQDAGLLNTEAFF.

About this clonotype: Just one base apart from a much larger clone, this may be a read error. The rearrangement links TRBV7-8 to TRBJ1-4, with D uncertain. V was cut by 2 bases and J by 6 bases, with 16 bases left in between. The CDR3 has 16 amino acids. Germline lookup yields CDR1 SGHVS and CDR2 FQNEAQ. The CDR3 reads CASSLYLGSYYEKLFF. CDR3 sequence (DNA): TGTGCCAGCAGCTTATATCTGGGGAGCTATTATGAAAAACTGTTTTTT.

In its sample, this clonotype was seen a few times. This rearrangement joins TRBV3-1 to TRBJ2-1, with a tentative D call TRBD2 (6 bases). Germline CDR1 reads LGHDT; CDR2 reads YNNKEL (reference sequence). Trimming pared 4 bases from V and 8 bases from J, leaving 12 bases between. The CDR3 covers 13 residues. This CDR3 is CASSLIVADEQFF. In nucleotides, the CDR3 is TGTGCCAGCAGCCTAATAGTAGCGGATGAGCAGTTCTTC.

The chain joins TRBV19 to TRBJ1-6, with D hard to call. The CDR3 covers 14 residues. The germline CDR1 and CDR2 sequences are LNHDA and SQIVND (reference sequence). The V end was cut by 0 bases, the J end by 7 bases, with 7 bases between. The CDR3 reads CASSIDGGNSPLHF. CDR3 sequence (DNA): TGTGCCAGTAGTATAGACGGCGGAAATTCACCCCTCCACTTT.

This clonotype was found many times. J is TRBJ2-5 and V is TRBV27; D is ambiguous. The CDR3 consists of 14 residues. Trimming shortened V by 2 bases and J by 2 bases, and 9 bases separated the two germline ends. Germline-derived CDR1 and CDR2 are MNHEY and SMNVEV (reference sequence). Here the CDR3 DNA reads TGTGCCAGCAGTTTAAGCCGGCAACAAGAGACCCAGTACTTC. It encodes CASSLSRQQETQYF.

This clonotype was seen at least ten times. V gene TRBV27 combines with J gene TRBJ1-5; D remains ambiguous. V was cut by 1 base and J by 6 bases, with 16 bases left in between. The CDR3 runs 16 residues. Germline loops: CDR1 MNHEY, CDR2 SMNVEV (reference sequence). CDR3 region: CASSLLKPTGSQPQHF. The CDR3 DNA is TGTGCCAGCAGTTTATTGAAGCCCACCGGGTCTCAGCCCCAGCATTTT.

This clonotype was observed a few times. The CDR3 DNA reads as TGTGCCAGCAGCCGCCGAGGGGGGGTCAAGAGTGCCTACGAGCAGTACTTC. Protein sequence: CASSRRGGVKSAYEQYF. V gene TRBV3-1 combines with J gene TRBJ2-7, with D perhaps matching TRBD2 (7 bases). The germline gives CDR1 LGHDT, CDR2 YNNKEL (reference sequence). The CDR3 runs 17 residues. V shed 4 bases and J shed 2 bases, with 21 bases lying between them.

The genes are TRBV12-3 or TRBV12-4 and TRBJ2-3; D remains ambiguous. The V gene lost 1 base and the J gene lost 4 bases, with 12 bases spanning the gap. This CDR3 is built from 15 residues. This CDR3 reads CASSLEEISADTQYF. CDR3 coding DNA: TGTGCCAGCAGTTTAGAGGAAATTTCGGCAGATACGCAGTATTTT.

This clonotype has ten or more counts. The chain has TRBV20-1 and TRBJ2-7; possibly TRBD2 for D (5 bases). Germline lookup yields CDR1 DFQATT and CDR2 SNEGSKA (reference sequence). CDR3 size: 14 residues. V lost 8 bases and J 0 bases, leaving 17 bases between the germline ends. CDR3: CSRAVRESSYEQYF. CDR3 coding DNA: TGCAGTCGAGCCGTGAGGGAGAGCTCCTACGAGCAGTACTTC.

This clonotype was recorded at least ten times. The V and J genes are TRBV24-1 and TRBJ2-2, with D perhaps TRBD1 (5 bases). Deletions cut 4 bases from V and 4 bases from J, with 9 bases between. This CDR3 is built from 14 residues. CDR1 and CDR2 (germline): KGHDR, SFDVKD. The CDR3 DNA follows: TGTGCCACCAGTGAAGGGGTCGGCACCGGGGAGCTGTTTTTT. Translating gives CATSEGVGTGELFF.

The gene calls are TRBV10-3 and TRBJ2-1, with D tentatively TRBD1 or TRBD2 (5 bases each). Looked up from germline, CDR1 is ENHRY and CDR2 is SYGVKD. The CDR3 has 13 residues. Trimming left V 7 bases short and J 4 bases short, with 11 bases between. The CDR3 DNA reads TGTGCCATCACGGGGCAGGCATACAATGAGCAGTTCTTC. Its translation is CAITGQAYNEQFF.